This TCR beta chain was profiled in a study of siplizumab effects on memory and regulatory T cells. Whole-study results and caveats: Proliferating siplizumab-culture Tregs lacked confirmation of suppressive function.

Note on this clone: Its antigen is unknown.

Assay used: immunoSEQ multiplex PCR; TCRdb lists only in-frame clones, some missing. The sample includes roughly 93,000 clones, just under 95% of them seen just once. Germline CDR1 reads SGHVS; CDR2 reads FQNEAQ. This CDR3 has 15 amino acids. Trimming took 5 bases from V and 5 from J; bases not matched to a gene: 5. This TCR was recovered from a human donor in good health. V is TRBV7-8 and J is TRBJ2-1, with 11 positions matching TRBD2. The sequenced sample consisted of non-Treg CD4+ T cells sorted from blood. CDR3 sequence reads: CASSLMGLADNEQFF. Here the CDR3 DNA reads TGTGCCAGCAGCCTAATGGGACTAGCGGACAATGAGCAGTTCTTC.